The clone carrying this T cell receptor (beta chain) was recorded at least ten times. The antigen remains unidentified. In the original processing: Clinicopathological groups supplied CDR3 differences that were used to build a distant-metastasis classifier for papillary thyroid cancer. TCRdb re-clonotyped the PCR reads through MiXCR. These V and J calls are TCRdb output, not the study's own analysis. The table includes over 10,000 clones, approximately 29% detected once. Thyroid surgery had not been preceded by any treatment in any patient. The data stem from a study of metastatic and nonmetastatic thyroid tumors. Study overall: It was across blood and tumor or nodule tissue from malignant and benign thyroid patients that repertoires were compared. Whole-study results and caveats: Across blood and tumor, TCR beta diversity in malignant thyroid tumors was reportedly significantly higher than in benign nodules.

CDR3 size: 17 residues. Germline trimming cut 1 base from V and 0 bases from J; bases unmatched to any gene: 6. In germline, CDR1 is MNHEY, CDR2 SMNVEV (reference sequence). The TCR sequence derives from a female donor with papillary thyroid cancer or a benign thyroid nodule (not recorded which). Some clones in this sample may be carry-over from other donors' samples. This chain uses TRBV27 with TRBJ1-5, with 7 bases matching TRBD1. Material: tumor tissue. CDR3 residues: CASSLFSGTDSNQPQHF. Written as DNA, the CDR3 is TGTGCCAGCAGTTTATTCTCTGGGACAGATAGCAATCAGCCCCAGCATTTT.